Following are 5 T cell receptor beta chains from one sample sequenced in a study of shared clonotypes between healthy human individuals. Some clones are missing from TCRdb's copy, which holds only in-frame ones; the method was immunoSEQ multiplex PCR. The sample has under 2.5 million clones; around 92% are singletons. Sequencing was performed on naive CD4+ T cells from PBMCs. Indicated subset: CD45RA+ positively selected. The receptor set was obtained from a man aged 18-30 years in good health. Some clones in this sample may be carry-over from other donors' samples.

This clone has a single count. CDR3 coding DNA: TGTGCCAGTAGTATAGCGAGGACTAGCGGCTACGAGCAGTACTTC. This encodes CASSIARTSGYEQYF. This rearrangement joins TRBV19 to TRBJ2-7; 10 bases match TRBD2. In germline, CDR1 is LNHDA, CDR2 SQIVND (reference sequence). V shed 1 base, J shed 3 bases, and the junction held 3 bases outside the gene matches. This CDR3 has 15 amino acids.

The rearrangement uses TRBV10-3 and TRBJ1-1; tentatively, D is TRBD1 (5 bases). With 6 bases removed from V and 1 base from J, the gap between germline ends came to 12 bases. The germline V gene has CDR1 ENHRY and CDR2 SYGVKD. The CDR3 runs to 14 residues. The CDR3 sequence: CAISGTDTNTEAFF. CDR3 coding DNA: TGTGCCATCAGCGGGACGGATACGAACACTGAAGCTTTCTTT.

The chain employs TRBV7-3 and TRBJ2-7; D ambiguous. The V gene's germline CDR1 is SGHTA and CDR2 FQGTGA. V was clipped by 5 bases and J by 3 bases, with 11 bases between them. The CDR3 covers 13 residues. The CDR3 is CASSRADRYEQYF. In nucleotides, the CDR3 is TGTGCCAGCAGCCGGGCGGACCGCTACGAGCAGTACTTC.

The V call is TRBV28, the J call TRBJ1-1, with 12 bases identical to TRBD1. The CDR3 sequence is 16 residues long. CDR1 MDHEN and CDR2 SYDVKM come from the germline V gene. The ends lost 0 bases at V and 1 base at J; junction bases unmatched: 0. CDR3 in amino acids: CASSLWGQGANTEAFF. As DNA, the CDR3 is TGTGCCAGCAGTTTATGGGGACAGGGGGCGAACACTGAAGCTTTCTTT.

The rearrangement uses TRBV28 and TRBJ2-5; 16 positions match TRBD2. Germline-derived CDR1 and CDR2 are MDHEN and SYDVKM. Trimming took 5 bases from V and 3 from J; bases not matched to a gene: 9. The CDR3 runs 18 residues. CDR3 residues: CASSVGLAGGPLEETQYF. CDR3 sequence (DNA): TGTGCCAGCAGTGTGGGACTAGCGGGAGGGCCGTTGGAAGAGACCCAGTACTTC.